This section outlines one TCR beta chain sequence together with its context. The target antigen is unknown. CDR3 length equals 15 residues. Between the trimmed V and J ends, which lost 6 bases and 1 base, there was a span of 15 bases. Germline V gene data show CDR1 as MNHEY and CDR2 as SVGAGI. Investigators spread the genomic DNA of each subset evenly over several immunoSEQ plates. Profiling relied on immunoSEQ multiplex PCR, and the TCRdb table lists in-frame clones only, not all of them. The profile shows approximately 2.4 million clones, approximately 94% of them singletons. These data originate in a study of shared clonotypes between healthy human individuals. Study-wide results and limits: Relative to clonotypes present in all four donors, those not shared had lower generation probabilities. As a rule, naive subsets had a larger estimated richness than memory subsets.

Splitting the CD4+ cells yielded a CD45RA+ naive subset and a CD45RA-negative memory subset. The chain has TRBV6-5 and TRBJ1-1, with D unresolved. Sequencing was performed on naive CD4+ T cells sorted from blood. As to subset: CD45RA+ positively selected. The clonotype was recovered from a man aged 18 to 29 in good health. DNA for the CDR3: TGTGCCAGCAGCCCGTTCATGGCAGGGAACACTGAAGCTTTCTTT. Translated, it gives CASSPFMAGNTEAFF.